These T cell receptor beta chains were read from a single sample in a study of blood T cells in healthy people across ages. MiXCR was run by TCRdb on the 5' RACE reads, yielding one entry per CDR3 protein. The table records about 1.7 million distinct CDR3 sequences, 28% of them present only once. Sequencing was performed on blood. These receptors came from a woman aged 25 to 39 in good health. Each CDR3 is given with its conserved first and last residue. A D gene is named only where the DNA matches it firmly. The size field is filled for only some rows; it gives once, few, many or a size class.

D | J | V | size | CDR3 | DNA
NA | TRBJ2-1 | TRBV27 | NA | CASSPGFIGTEQFF | TGTGCCAGCAGCCCGGGCTTCATCGGGACTGAGCAGTTCTTC
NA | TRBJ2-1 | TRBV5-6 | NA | CASSHASSYNEQFF | TGTGCCAGCAGCCACGCGAGCTCCTACAATGAGCAGTTCTTC
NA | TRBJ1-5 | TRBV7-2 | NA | CASSFRVHQPRHF | TGTGCCAGCAGCTTCAGGGTTCATCAGCCCCGGCATTTT
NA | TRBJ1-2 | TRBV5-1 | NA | CASSFSGENRPSYGYTF | TGCGCCAGCAGCTTTTCCGGCGAGAACAGGCCATCCTATGGCTACACCTTC
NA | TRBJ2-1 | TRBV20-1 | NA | CSASPAEVREQFF | TGCAGTGCTAGTCCAGCGGAAGTGCGTGAGCAGTTCTTC
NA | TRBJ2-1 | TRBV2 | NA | CASSEEGGLNEQFF | TGTGCCAGCAGTGAAGAGGGGGGTTTGAATGAGCAGTTCTTC
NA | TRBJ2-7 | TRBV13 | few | CASSLAQTPYEQYF | TGTGCCAGCAGCTTAGCCCAGACCCCCTACGAGCAGTACTTC
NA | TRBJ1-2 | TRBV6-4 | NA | CASSTSQGQRRVYGYTF | TGTGCCAGCAGCACATCCCAGGGGCAGCGGCGGGTTTATGGCTACACCTTC
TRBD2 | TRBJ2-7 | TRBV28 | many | CASSRGSAYEQYF | TGTGCCAGCAGCCGCGGGAGCGCCTACGAGCAGTACTTC
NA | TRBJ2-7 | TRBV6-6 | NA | CASATTYEQYF | TGTGCCAGTGCCACCACCTACGAGCAGTACTTC
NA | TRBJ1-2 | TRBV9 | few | CASSAGQPLYGYTF | TGTGCCAGCAGCGCAGGACAGCCGCTATATGGCTACACCTTC
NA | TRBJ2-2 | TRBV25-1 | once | CAVGIYSGLGTGELFF | TGTGCCGTCGGCATCTATAGCGGACTGGGAACCGGGGAGCTGTTTTTT
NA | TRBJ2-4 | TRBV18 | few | CASSPRRGEVVKNIQYF | TGTGCCAGCTCACCACGAAGGGGTGAGGTTGTCAAAAACATTCAGTACTTC
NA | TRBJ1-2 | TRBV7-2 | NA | CASSLDGHLMRGYTF | TGTGCCAGCAGCTTAGATGGACATCTCATGAGGGGCTACACCTTC
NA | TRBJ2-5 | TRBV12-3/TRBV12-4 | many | CASCHSGLGETQYF | TGTGCCAGCTGCCACTCGGGACTGGGAGAGACCCAGTACTTC
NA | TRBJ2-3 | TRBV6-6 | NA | CASRDPPGPNTDTQYF | TGTGCCAGCAGAGATCCTCCGGGACCAAACACAGATACGCAGTATTTT
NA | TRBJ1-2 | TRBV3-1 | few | CASSPQELYGYTF | TGTGCCAGCAGCCCCCAGGAACTCTATGGCTACACCTTC
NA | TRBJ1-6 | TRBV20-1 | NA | CSARTAIVSNSPLHF | TGCAGTGCTAGGACAGCGATCGTCTCCAATTCACCCCTCCACTTT
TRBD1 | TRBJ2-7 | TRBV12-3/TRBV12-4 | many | CASSSGTGNFYEQYF | TGTGCCAGCAGTTCCGGGACAGGGAATTTTTACGAGCAGTACTTC
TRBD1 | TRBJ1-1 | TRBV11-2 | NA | CASSSGFGTVRTEAFF | TGTGCCAGCAGCTCCGGATTTGGGACAGTTCGCACTGAAGCTTTCTTT